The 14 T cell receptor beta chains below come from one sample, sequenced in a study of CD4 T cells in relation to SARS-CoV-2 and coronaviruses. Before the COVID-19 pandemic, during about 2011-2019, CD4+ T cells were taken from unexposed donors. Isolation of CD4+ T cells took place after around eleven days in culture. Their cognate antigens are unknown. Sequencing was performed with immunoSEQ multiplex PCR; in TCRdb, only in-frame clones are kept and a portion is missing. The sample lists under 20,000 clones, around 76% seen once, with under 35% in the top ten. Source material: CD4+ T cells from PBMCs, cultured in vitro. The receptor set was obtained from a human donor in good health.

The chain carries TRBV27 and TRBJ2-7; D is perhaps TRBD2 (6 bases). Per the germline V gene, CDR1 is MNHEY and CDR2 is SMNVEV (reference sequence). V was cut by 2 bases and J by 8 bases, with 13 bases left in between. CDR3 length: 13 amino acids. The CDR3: CASSLSRTIQQYF. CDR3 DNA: TGTGCCAGCAGTTTAAGCCGGACTATTCAGCAGTACTTC.

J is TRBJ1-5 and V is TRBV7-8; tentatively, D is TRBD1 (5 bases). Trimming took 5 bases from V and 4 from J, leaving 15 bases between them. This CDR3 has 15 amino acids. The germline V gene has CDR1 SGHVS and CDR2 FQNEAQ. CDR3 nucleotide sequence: TGTGCCAGCAGCCCCGGGACTATTAGTAATCAGCCCCAGCATTTT. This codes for CASSPGTISNQPQHF. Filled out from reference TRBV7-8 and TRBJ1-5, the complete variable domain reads GAGVSQSPRYKVAKRGQDVALRCDPISGHVSLFWYQQALGQGPEFLTYFQNEAQLDKSGLPSDRFFAERPEGSVSTLKIQRTQQEDSAVYLCASSPGTISNQPQHFGDGTRLSIL.

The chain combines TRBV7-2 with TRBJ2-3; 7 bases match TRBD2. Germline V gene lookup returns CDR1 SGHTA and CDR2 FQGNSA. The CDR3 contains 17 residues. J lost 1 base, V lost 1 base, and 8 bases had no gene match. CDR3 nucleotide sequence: TGTGCCAGCAGCTTAGTCCTCGTGGGAGGGGGCACAGATACGCAGTATTTT. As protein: CASSLVLVGGGTDTQYF.

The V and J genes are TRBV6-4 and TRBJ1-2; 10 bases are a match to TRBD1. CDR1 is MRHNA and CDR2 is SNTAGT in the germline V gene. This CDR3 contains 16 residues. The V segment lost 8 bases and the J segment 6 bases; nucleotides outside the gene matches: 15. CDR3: CASYVTGGASIDGYTF. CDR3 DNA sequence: TGTGCCAGCTATGTGACAGGGGGCGCAAGTATCGATGGCTACACCTTC.

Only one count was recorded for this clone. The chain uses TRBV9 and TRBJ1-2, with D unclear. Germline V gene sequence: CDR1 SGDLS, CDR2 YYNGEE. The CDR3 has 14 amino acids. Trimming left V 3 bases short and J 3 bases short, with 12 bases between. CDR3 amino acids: CASSDGRPDYGYTF. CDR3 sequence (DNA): TGTGCCAGCAGCGATGGTCGTCCTGACTATGGCTACACCTTC.

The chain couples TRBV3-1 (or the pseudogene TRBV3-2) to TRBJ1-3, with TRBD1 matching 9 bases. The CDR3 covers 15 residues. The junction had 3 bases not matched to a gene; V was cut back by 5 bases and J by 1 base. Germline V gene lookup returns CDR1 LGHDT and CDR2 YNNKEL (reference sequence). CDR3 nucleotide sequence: TGTGCCAGCAGCGCACAGGGGGCGTCTGGAAACACCATATATTTT. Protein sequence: CASSAQGASGNTIYF.

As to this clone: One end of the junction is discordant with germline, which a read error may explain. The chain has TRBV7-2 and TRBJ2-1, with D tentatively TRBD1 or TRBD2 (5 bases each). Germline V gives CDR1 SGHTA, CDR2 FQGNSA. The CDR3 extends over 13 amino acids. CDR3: CASSSFWGSDGIF. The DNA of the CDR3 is TGTGCCAGCAGCTCCTTCTGGGGGAGTGACGGAATCTTC.

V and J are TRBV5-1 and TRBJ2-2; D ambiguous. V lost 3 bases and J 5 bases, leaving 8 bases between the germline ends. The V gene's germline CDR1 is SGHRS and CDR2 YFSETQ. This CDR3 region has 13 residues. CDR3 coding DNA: TGCGCCAGCAGCTACCGTCCGACCGGGGAGCTGTTTTTT. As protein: CASSYRPTGELFF. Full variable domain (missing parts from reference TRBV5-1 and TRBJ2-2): KAGVTQTPRYLIKTRGQQVTLSCSPISGHRSVSWYQQTPGQGLQFLFEYFSETQRNKGNFPGRFSGRQFSNSRSEMNVSTLELGDSALYLCASSYRPTGELFFGEGSRLTVL.

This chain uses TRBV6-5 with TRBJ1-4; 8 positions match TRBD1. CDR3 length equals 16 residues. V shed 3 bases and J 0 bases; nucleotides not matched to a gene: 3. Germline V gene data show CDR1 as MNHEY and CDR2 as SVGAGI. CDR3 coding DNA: TGTGCCAGCAGTTATGGGACAGGTGCAACTAATGAAAAACTGTTTTTT. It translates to CASSYGTGATNEKLFF.

This CDR3 reads CASRMNTEAFF. CDR3 nucleotides: TGTGCCAGCAGAATGAACACTGAAGCTTTCTTT. This chain connects TRBV12-3 or TRBV12-4 to TRBJ1-1; no clear D gene. The ends were cut back, 6 bases at V and 0 bases at J, with 2 bases in the middle. CDR3 length: 11 residues.

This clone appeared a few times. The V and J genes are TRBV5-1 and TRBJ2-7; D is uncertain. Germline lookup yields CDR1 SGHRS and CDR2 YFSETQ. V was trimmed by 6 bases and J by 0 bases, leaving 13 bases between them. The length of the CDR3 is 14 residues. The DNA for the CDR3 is TGCGCCAGCACCCGGATGGGGTTCTCCTACGAGCAGTACTTC. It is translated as CASTRMGFSYEQYF.

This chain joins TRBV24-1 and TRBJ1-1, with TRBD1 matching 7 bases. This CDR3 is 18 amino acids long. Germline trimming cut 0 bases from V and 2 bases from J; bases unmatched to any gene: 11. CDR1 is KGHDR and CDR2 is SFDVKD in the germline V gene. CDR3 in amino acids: CATSDLEGATGSNTEAFF. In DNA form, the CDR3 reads TGTGCCACCAGTGATTTGGAGGGGGCAACGGGCTCTAACACTGAAGCTTTCTTT.

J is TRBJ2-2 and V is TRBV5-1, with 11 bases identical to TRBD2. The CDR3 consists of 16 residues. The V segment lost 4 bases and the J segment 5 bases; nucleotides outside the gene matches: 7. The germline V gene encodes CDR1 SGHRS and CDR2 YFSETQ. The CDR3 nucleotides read TGCGCCAGCAGCGACTTGACTAGCGGGACGACCGGGGAGCTGTTTTTT. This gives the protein CASSDLTSGTTGELFF.

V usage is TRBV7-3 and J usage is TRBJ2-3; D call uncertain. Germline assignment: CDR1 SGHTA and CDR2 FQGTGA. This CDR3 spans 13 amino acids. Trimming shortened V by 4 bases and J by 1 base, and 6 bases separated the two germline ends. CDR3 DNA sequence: TGTGCCAGCAGCTCCCTTCGCACAGATACGCAGTATTTT. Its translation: CASSSLRTDTQYF.